The rows below give T cell receptor beta chains drawn from one sample of a study of T-cell memory formation after mild COVID-19. TCRdb called the 5' RACE reads again in MiXCR, with one record for every CDR3 protein. The table has around 530,000 distinct CDR3 sequences, less than 25% seen once; the top ten hold under 8.5%. Specimen: PBMCs or a T cell subset sorted from them (not recorded which). These receptors were taken from an adult woman who had mild COVID-19 (a few samples of this study predate the infection). Cell type and time point are not known. Each CDR3 is given with its conserved first and last residue. The D gene is left open where the match is weak. A row's size may be missing; if present it is once, few, many or a size class.

abundance	v_gene	j_gene	d_gene	len	CDR3nt	CDR3aa
few	TRBV7-6	TRBJ2-7	NA	15	TGTGCCAGCAGCTTAGGGGGAGCGGGCCTCTACGAGCAGTACTTC	CASSLGGAGLYEQYF
few	TRBV12-3/TRBV12-4	TRBJ1-5	NA	12	TGTGCCAGCAATTACAGGGATCAGCCCCAGCATTTT	CASNYRDQPQHF
NA	TRBV24-1	TRBJ1-2	TRBD1	14	TGTGCCACCAGTGATAACAGGGGAATATATGGCTACACCTTC	CATSDNRGIYGYTF
NA	TRBV5-1	TRBJ2-5	TRBD2	16	TGCGCCAGCAGCTTGGGGGTAGCGGGAGGTGGAGAGACCCAGTACTTC	CASSLGVAGGGETQYF
NA	TRBV19	TRBJ2-2	NA	16	TGTGCCAGTAGTATGTTGCGCGGATCCCCCGCCGGGGAGCTGTTTTTT	CASSMLRGSPAGELFF
NA	TRBV2	TRBJ1-1	NA	14	TGTGCCAGCAGGGGCCTTCCGGGGAACACTGAAGCTTTCTTT	CASRGLPGNTEAFF
NA	TRBV5-1	TRBJ1-1	NA	14	TGCGCCAGCAGCTTTCAGAGTATGAACACTGAAGCTTTCTTT	CASSFQSMNTEAFF
many	TRBV12-3/TRBV12-4	TRBJ2-3	TRBD2	15	TGTGCCAGCAGTTCAGCGGGGGGCGTCACAGATACGCAGTATTTT	CASSSAGGVTDTQYF
few	TRBV6-5	TRBJ2-2	NA	14	TGTGCCAGCAGGCCAAGCAGGGTGGCCGGGGAGCTGTTTTTT	CASRPSRVAGELFF
NA	TRBV4-1	TRBJ1-5	NA	17	TGCGCCAGCAGCCAAGGGTACCAACCCTATAGCAATCAGCCCCAGCATTTT	CASSQGYQPYSNQPQHF
NA	TRBV4-3	TRBJ1-3	TRBD1	17	TGCGCCAGCAGCTGGGACAGGCGCGCGTCGGGTGGAAACACCATATATTTT	CASSWDRRASGGNTIYF
few	TRBV7-9	TRBJ1-1	NA	12	TGTGCCAGCAGCTCCGGGACAACTGAAGCTTTCTTT	CASSSGTTEAFF
NA	TRBV7-9	TRBJ1-2	NA	16	TGTGCCAGCAGCTTAACCGGTGCCCAAAGTGACTATGGCTACACCTTC	CASSLTGAQSDYGYTF
few	TRBV3-1	TRBJ1-2	TRBD1	14	TGTGCCAGCAGGTTGACAGGGGACAACTATGGCTACACCTTC	CASRLTGDNYGYTF
few	TRBV7-8	TRBJ1-4	NA	16	TGTGCCAGCAGCTTCTTACGACAGCGAACTAATGAAAAACTGTTTTTT	CASSFLRQRTNEKLFF
NA	TRBV3-1	TRBJ2-7	NA	14	TGTGCCAGCACAAATACAGGGATCGGCTACGAGCAGTACTTC	CASTNTGIGYEQYF
NA	TRBV20-1	TRBJ2-7	NA	11	TGCAGTGCTAGAGGGGAGTACGAGCAGTACTTC	CSARGEYEQYF
NA	TRBV19	TRBJ2-4	TRBD1	17	TGTGCCAGTAGTACAATAGGGACAGGAGGGACACTCGACATTCAGTACTTC	CASSTIGTGGTLDIQYF
NA	TRBV6-1	TRBJ1-1	NA	14	TGTGCCAGCAGATTGGGACAACCGGGCACTGAAGCTTTCTTT	CASRLGQPGTEAFF
NA	TRBV30	TRBJ1-1	NA	14	TGTGCCTGGAGTAGGACGGTGATGAACACTGAAGCTTTCTTT	CAWSRTVMNTEAFF
few	TRBV5-1	TRBJ2-7	TRBD2	15	TGCGCCAGCAGCTTGGGACTAGCGTACTCCTACGAGCAGTACTTC	CASSLGLAYSYEQYF
NA	TRBV19	TRBJ2-7	NA	13	TGTGCCAGTAGCTACCAGAATTCCTACGAGCAGTACTTC	CASSYQNSYEQYF
NA	TRBV7-3	TRBJ1-2	TRBD1	15	TGTGCCAGCAGTACCACCGGGACAGGGGCCTATGGCTACACCTTC	CASSTTGTGAYGYTF
NA	TRBV12-3/TRBV12-4	TRBJ1-1	NA	12	TGTGCCAGCAGCTATAGGACAGTTGAAGCTTTCTTT	CASSYRTVEAFF
NA	TRBV3-1	TRBJ1-4	NA	14	TGTGCCAGCAGCCTCAGCGGTCCCAATGAAAAACTGTTTTTT	CASSLSGPNEKLFF
NA	TRBV7-7	TRBJ2-7	NA	15	TGTGCTAGCAGCTTAACAGCCGGACCCGGATACGAGCAGTACTTC	CASSLTAGPGYEQYF
NA	TRBV19	TRBJ2-5	NA	14	TGTGCCAGTAATGAGGGCCGACTTTCCGAGACCCAGTACTTC	CASNEGRLSETQYF
many	TRBV18	TRBJ1-5	NA	13	TGTGCCAGCTCCCCAACGGGCAATCAGCCCCAGCATTTT	CASSPTGNQPQHF
few	TRBV20-1	TRBJ1-1	NA	15	TGCAGTGCAAGGGCCACCCCAACGATGAACACTGAAGCTTTCTTT	CSARATPTMNTEAFF
NA	TRBV3-1	TRBJ1-2	TRBD1	14	TGTGCCAGCAGCCCCGGGACAGGGCAGGCTGGCTACACCTTC	CASSPGTGQAGYTF
NA	TRBV21-1	TRBJ2-7	NA	16	TGTGCCAGCAGCCAAAGAAAGCTAGGGGTTTCGAACGAGCAGTACTTC	CASSQRKLGVSNEQYF
NA	TRBV7-3	TRBJ2-5	TRBD2	14	TGTGCCAGCAGCCGCAATAGCGGGAGTGAGACCCAGTACTTC	CASSRNSGSETQYF
NA	TRBV11-2	TRBJ2-7	TRBD2	16	TGTGCCAGCAGCCAAGGACTAGCGGGTGGGGGACGCGAGCAGTACTTC	CASSQGLAGGGREQYF
NA	TRBV25-1	TRBJ2-7	TRBD2	14	TGTGCCAGCACCGTAGCGGGTCGCGGGGGCGAGCAGTACTTC	CASTVAGRGGEQYF
few	TRBV9	TRBJ2-1	NA	16	TGTGCCAGCAGCGTAGTGGCAGGGGGGTTGCAAAATGAGCAGTTCTTC	CASSVVAGGLQNEQFF
few	TRBV7-9	TRBJ1-6	NA	15	TGTGCCAGCAGCTCGGGTGGGTCGAATAATTCACCCCTCCACTTT	CASSSGGSNNSPLHF
few	TRBV5-1	TRBJ2-2	NA	15	TGCGCCAGCAGCTCGAGGGACTTCAACACCGGGGAGCTGTTTTTT	CASSSRDFNTGELFF
few	TRBV7-9	TRBJ1-1	NA	14	TGTGCCAGCAGCCCTCCAGGGGTCCCCACTGAAGCTTTCTTT	CASSPPGVPTEAFF
NA	TRBV27	TRBJ2-3	TRBD2	16	TGTGCCAGCAGCCCAACTACTAGCGGGAGGGCGGATACGCAGTATTTT	CASSPTTSGRADTQYF
NA	TRBV20-1	TRBJ2-7	TRBD2	15	TGCAGTGCTAGCGAAGCGGGAGAGAACGCCTACGAGCAGTACTTC	CSASEAGENAYEQYF
NA	TRBV24-1	TRBJ1-5	NA	14	TGTGCCATCGCAACTGGGGGGACGGATCAGCCCCAGCATTTT	CAIATGGTDQPQHF
few	TRBV24-1	TRBJ2-1	NA	16	TGTGCCACCAGTGACTCTGACCCCACCACCTACAATGAGCAGTTCTTC	CATSDSDPTTYNEQFF
NA	TRBV7-9	TRBJ2-7	NA	12	TGTGCCAGCAGCCCAGGCCCGGGGTCCTTGCACTTC	CASSPGPGSLHF
few	TRBV6-6	TRBJ1-2	NA	15	TGTGCCAGCAGAGAGGACGGTCTAGCTAACTATGGCTACACCTTC	CASREDGLANYGYTF
NA	TRBV24-1	TRBJ1-5	NA	15	TGTGCCACCAGTGGCCTGACAGATAGCAATCAGCCCCAGCATTTT	CATSGLTDSNQPQHF
few	TRBV9	TRBJ1-3	NA	17	TGTGCCAGCAGCCCAAGCCCCCACAGGGTTTCGGGAAACACCATATATTTT	CASSPSPHRVSGNTIYF
NA	TRBV3-1	TRBJ1-1	TRBD1	15	TGTGCCAGCAGCCACACAGGACAGGGGGGCACTGAAGCTTTCTTT	CASSHTGQGGTEAFF
NA	TRBV2	TRBJ1-4	NA	14	TGTGCCAGCAGTGGTGTGGGGTTTAATGAAAAACTGTTTTTT	CASSGVGFNEKLFF
many	TRBV6-5	TRBJ2-5	NA	16	TGTGCCAGCAGTTCGCTGCAGGGTACAATAATATGGACCCAGTACTTC	CASSSLQGTIIWTQYF
few	TRBV15	TRBJ2-7	TRBD2	16	TGTGCCACCAGCACTTGGACTAGCGGGGGCTCCTACGAGCAGTACTTC	CATSTWTSGGSYEQYF
few	TRBV4-1	TRBJ2-1	NA	13	TGCGCCAGCAGCCAAGATTACGTCAATGAGCAGTTCTTC	CASSQDYVNEQFF
few	TRBV12-3/TRBV12-4	TRBJ2-1	NA	16	TGTGCCAGCAGTAATAGGAAGGGTACACTTAACAATGAGCAGTTCTTC	CASSNRKGTLNNEQFF
NA	TRBV9	TRBJ2-3	NA	15	TGTGCCAGCAGCGTAGGAGGGGCCCTCACAGATACGCAGTATTTT	CASSVGGALTDTQYF
few	TRBV9	TRBJ2-5	NA	14	TGTGCCAGCAGTAACCATGTGAGGCGGGAGACCCAGTACTTC	CASSNHVRRETQYF
few	TRBV12-3/TRBV12-4	TRBJ1-2	TRBD1	13	TGTGCCAGCAGTTTCCAGGGGGCAGGTGGCTACACCTTC	CASSFQGAGGYTF
NA	TRBV7-8	TRBJ2-2	NA	16	TGTGCCAGCAGCCCAAGGAGACTAGCGAACACCGGGGAGCTGTTTTTT	CASSPRRLANTGELFF
NA	TRBV7-8	TRBJ2-7	NA	16	TGTGCCAGCAGCGCCCTTTCCGGGACCCCTCAGGGAGAGCAGTACTTC	CASSALSGTPQGEQYF